The rows below give T cell receptor beta chains drawn from one sample of a study of early T cells in non-severe SARS-CoV-2 infection. One entry per CDR3 protein results from TCRdb running MiXCR on the 5' RACE reads. The table lists some 52,000 distinct CDR3 sequences, approximately 8% of them singletons. The source material was whole blood. The receptors here all came from an adult who was a healthcare worker with PCR-confirmed SARS-CoV-2 infection or an uninfected control (not recorded which). CDR3s include the opening cysteine and the closing phenylalanine or tryptophan. A D gene is named only where the DNA matches it firmly. Clone size is given for some rows only: seen once, a few or many times, or a class if the clone is expanded.

. | few | TRBJ2-3 | TRBV9 | TGTGCCAGCAGCGCCTACTCGAGGCAAGGTACGCAGTATTTT | CASSAYSRQGTQYF
. | . | TRBJ1-2 | TRBV29-1 | TGCAGCGTTGAAGAAAACAGACTGTACACCTTC | CSVEENRLYTF
TRBD2 | many | TRBJ2-5 | TRBV6-6 | TGTGCCAGCAGACCTCGACTAGCGTCGGATGAGACCCAGTACTTC | CASRPRLASDETQYF
. | many | TRBJ2-2 | TRBV7-6 | TGTGCCAGCAGCCCGGCGGCCAGCACCGGGGAGCTGTTTTTT | CASSPAASTGELFF
. | many | TRBJ2-4 | TRBV18 | TGTGCCAGCTCACCAGAGACAGCCAAAAACATTCAGTACTTC | CASSPETAKNIQYF
TRBD1 | many | TRBJ2-7 | TRBV7-9 | TGTGCCAGCAGCTTGACAGGGCCCTCCTACGAGCAGTACTTC | CASSLTGPSYEQYF
. | . | TRBJ2-7 | TRBV7-9 | TGTGCCAGCAGCCATGGACAGACCTACGAGCAGTACTTC | CASSHGQTYEQYF
. | few | TRBJ2-3 | TRBV4-3 | TGCGCCAGCAGCCAAGATTGGCTAGCTAGCACAGATACGCAGTATTTT | CASSQDWLASTDTQYF
. | . | TRBJ2-1 | TRBV10-3 | TGTGCCATCAGTGTAAGCAATGAGCAGTTCTTC | CAISVSNEQFF
TRBD2 | . | TRBJ2-3 | TRBV4-1 | TGCGCCAGCAGCCGCCTACTAGCGGGGTCGGTTACGCAGTATTTT | CASSRLLAGSVTQYF
TRBD2 | few | TRBJ2-1 | TRBV29-1 | TGCAGCGTTGTTATACTAGCGGGTGACAATGAGCAGTTCTTC | CSVVILAGDNEQFF
TRBD1 | many | TRBJ2-1 | TRBV7-2 | TGTGCCAGCAGCCAAGGGACAGGGCGTCGGGGCAATGAGCAGTTCTTC | CASSQGTGRRGNEQFF
TRBD2 | many | TRBJ2-3 | TRBV7-3 | TGTGCCAGCAGCCCGGCGGGGGGCGGCACAGATACGCAGTATTTT | CASSPAGGGTDTQYF
. | . | TRBJ1-3 | TRBV28 | TGTGCCAGCAGTTCCATGCCCGTTGGAAACACCATATATTTT | CASSSMPVGNTIYF
TRBD1 | few | TRBJ1-1 | TRBV7-9 | TGTGCCAGCAGCTTAGTATCGGGACAGGGTTCTGAAGCTTTCTTT | CASSLVSGQGSEAFF
. | many | TRBJ1-1 | TRBV19 | TGTGCCAGTAGACACCTGGCGGGGGCTGAAGCTTTCTTT | CASRHLAGAEAFF
TRBD1 | many | TRBJ1-2 | TRBV5-1 | TGCGCCAGCACCATTGGACAGGGCGGCTACACCTTC | CASTIGQGGYTF
. | many | TRBJ2-2 | TRBV7-3 | TGTGCCAGCAGCCATGGTCTTGGCAGCGGAATGGGGGAGCTGTTTTTT | CASSHGLGSGMGELFF
TRBD1 | few | TRBJ2-7 | TRBV4-2 | TGTGCCAGCAGCCAACCCGGACAGGCCCCCGAGCAGTACTTC | CASSQPGQAPEQYF
TRBD2 | many | TRBJ2-7 | TRBV20-1 | TGCAGTGCTAAAAATAGCGGGAGGGCACCCTACGAGCAGTACTTC | CSAKNSGRAPYEQYF
TRBD1 | . | TRBJ1-1 | TRBV4-1 | TGCGCCAGCAGCACAGGGACAGGGGGCGACACTGAAGCTTTCTTT | CASSTGTGGDTEAFF
. | few | TRBJ1-5 | TRBV6-2/TRBV6-3 | TGTGCCAGCAGTAGGGATCCCAATCAGCCCCAGCATTTT | CASSRDPNQPQHF
. | many | TRBJ2-7 | TRBV6-2/TRBV6-3 | TGTGCCAGCAGGTCCTACGAGCAGTACTTC | CASRSYEQYF
. | few | TRBJ2-7 | TRBV11-2 | TGTGCCAGCAGCTTCAGAGGCAGGGGAGTCTACGAGCAGTACTTC | CASSFRGRGVYEQYF
TRBD1 | . | TRBJ2-2 | TRBV13 | TGTGCCAGCAGCTCCCCGGGACAGGGGTTTGCCGGGGAGCTGTTTTTT | CASSSPGQGFAGELFF
. | few | TRBJ2-7 | TRBV6-1 | TGTGCCAGCAGTGAAAGTAGACAGGAATCCTCCTACGAGCAGTACTTC | CASSESRQESSYEQYF
. | . | TRBJ2-6 | TRBV7-9 | TGTGCCAGCAGCCCCTCGGTAACTGGGGCCAACGTCCTGACTTTC | CASSPSVTGANVLTF
TRBD1 | many | TRBJ1-2 | TRBV20-1 | TGCAGTGCTAGACTCGCAGGGGGACTTAGGGGCTACACCTTC | CSARLAGGLRGYTF
TRBD1 | . | TRBJ1-2 | TRBV24-1 | TGTGCCACCAGACAGGGGCCAGGGGGTGGCTACACCTTC | CATRQGPGGGYTF